This T cell receptor beta chain is from a study of cytomegalovirus exposure and HLA in healthy donors (dated by TCRdb to between 2016 and 2019). Looking at the study overall: An earlier analysis of roughly 500 of the donors reported roughly 300 Gb of sequence data and 90 million to 120 million unique TCR beta sequences obtained from roughly 180 million T cells. In a later genetic analysis, genome-wide SNP genotypes for about 55% of the roughly 700 donors were used, and that subset was treated as a discovery cohort. The T cell repertoires of 666 subjects were profiled by immunosequencing and related to cytomegalovirus serostatus. Across around 400 genotyped donors of the cohort, an average of approximately 240,000 unique TCR beta nucleotide sequences per donor were sequenced, and 15% to 20% of those sequences were non-productive. Every repertoire in the discovery cohort had been generated on one and the same sequencing platform. Roughly five DR-DQ haplotypes were handled as single units for association and clustering because linkage in the cohort was strong. The study was designed to test whether signatures of past pathogen exposure could be identified by cataloging public T cell receptors. Class I and class II HLA loci were covered by the typing at four-digit resolution. Approximately 300 gigabases of sequencing data and about 92 million unique TCR sequences made up an early release that covered over 550 HLA-typed donors. Donor age, sex, ethnicity and CMV serostatus were compiled together with the repertoire data. The number of typed donors differed by locus: roughly 620-640 for A, B, C, DRB1 and DQB1; roughly 510 for DQA1; some 590 for DPA1; and 400 to 480 for DPB1. An earlier analysis of 587 of the donors applied high-throughput TCR beta sequencing to assess whether each TCR beta V gene segment acted as functional or pseudogenic. Of the roughly 430 genotyped donors, approximately 83% fell in the genetic ancestry cluster associated with self-reported Caucasian donors. Along with the approximately 700-subject first cohort, a separate validation cohort of 120 different subjects was used. To predict cytomegalovirus infection status, the study brought together high-throughput TCR immunosequencing, statistical association of individual TCRs with disease status, and machine learning. Rather than drawing on any new phenotypic data, the later analysis identified candidate immune exposures from TCR beta sequences and the way those sequences occurred across donors. A later analysis re-examined previously published TCR beta repertoires from hundreds of donors and added high-resolution HLA genotyping to investigate patterns of TCR occurrence.

Library preparation employed the immunoSEQ multiplex PCR assay. For the multiplex PCR, a mixture combining 60 forward primers for TCR Vbeta segments and 13 reverse primers for TCR Jbeta segments was used. Amplification of the CDR3 region of rearranged TCR beta genes was performed with a multiplex PCR assay on genomic DNA. On the Illumina HiSeq System, the amplified TCR beta libraries were sequenced as 87-base-pair reads. The original pipeline was this. A later analysis tallied some 79 million unique TCR beta chains across the 666 repertoires, and about 12 million of those chains were shared by two or more donors. A nearest-neighbor algorithm error-corrected the raw reads and collapsed the reads into unique sequences, merging closely related sequences to remove PCR and sequencing errors. V, D and J gene segments were assigned by aligning CDR3 sequences to IMGT reference sequences. For a sequence to be retained, at least a six-nucleotide match to both a V gene segment and a J gene segment was required. Rearrangements were called productive when the CDR3 lacked stop codons and stayed in frame with V and J; all others were non-productive. CDR3 was defined according to IMGT convention as the region running from the second conserved V-encoded cysteine to the conserved J-encoded phenylalanine. The earlier analysis of more than 450 of the donors excluded sequences that lacked an unambiguous match to a single V gene segment. In an earlier analysis of 500 to 750 of the donors, V segments were called functional above 56.7% productive rearrangements and were called segregating when the between-donor standard deviation exceeded 5%. To diagnose cytomegalovirus status from the catalog of TCR beta chain sequences, a statistical classification framework was built. A later analysis assigned V and J genes by comparing TCR nucleotide sequences with IMGT/GENE-DB human TR gene sequences. A later analysis assigned CDR3 sequences and most-parsimonious VDJ recombination scenarios with the TCRdist pipeline. In a later analysis, each TCR beta chain was defined by its CDR3 amino acid sequence together with its V-gene family, and reads without a unique V-gene family were excluded. To address suspected cross-contamination and a sequencing artifact, a later analysis removed some 620 highly shared, low-generation-probability nucleotide sequences. For each public chain, a later analysis derived a clonal expansion index from normalized ranks of inferred template counts within each repertoire. Generation probabilities in a later analysis came from a VDJ recombination model fitted to out-of-frame rearrangements, and those results were checked against IGoR. A later analysis scored TCR-TCR, TCR-HLA and TCR-CMV co-occurrence with hypergeometric tests, applying a repertoire-size bias correction to TCR pairs. To estimate false discovery rates, a later analysis permuted the HLA or CMV assignments 20 times. In a later analysis, co-occurring TCRs were grouped using DBSCAN, with TCRdist sequence similarity added in when clustering inside HLA-allele-positive subsets. For co-occurrence clustering, repertoires with fewer than 30,000 or more than 120,000 public chains were excluded, along with 5 or 6 repertoires with anomalous nucleotide sharing. The immuneACCESS repertoire file appears here via TCRdb, limited to in-frame rearrangements. These files lack a portion of the clones; in checked studies, under half of the deficit traces to unresolved V genes, and the cause of the others is not known. V, J and clone size are those of that table, while D and trimming were read from the DNA. For this sample, the table gives around 160,000 clones. The biggest ten clones account for 1.5% to 2% of the sample.

Comment on this clone: The antigen it binds to is not known.

The cohort was made up of under 800 healthy bone marrow donors. At the time of sampling, every cohort member was nominally healthy, though immune exposures that went unrecorded were likely present. The donor was CMV seronegative and was included in the group of several hundred seronegative cohort members. A peripheral blood sample was collected from each donor, and TCR beta sequencing was performed on peripheral blood mononuclear cells. The Qiagen DNeasy Blood Extraction Kit was used to extract genomic DNA from the blood cell samples. Here is what the overall study found, with its caveats: An association between a missense DCLRE1C variant and V-gene and J-gene trimming of TCR beta chains was found in a later genetic analysis and replicated in an independent cohort. A further reported finding was that TCR beta sequences accurately predicted the HLA-A and HLA-B alleles for most subjects in the first cohort. A later analysis found that TCR association rates varied across HLA loci, with DRB1 alleles showing the most associated TCRs and HLA-C alleles the fewest. Correlated functional status among segregating V segments might be attributable to linkage disequilibrium, but an unknown experimental factor could not be ruled out. When HLA alleles, especially DR and DQ, strongly co-occurred, attributing TCR associations to individual alleles was difficult. For the cohort, immune exposure information was limited to CMV serostatus. Most CMV-associated TCR beta chains appeared to be HLA-restricted in a later analysis, and the HLA associations seemed to be driven largely by CMV exposure. Across donors, most TCR sequences were observed very rarely, whereas some public TCRs were present in many individuals. According to a later genetic analysis, donors in an Asian-associated ancestry cluster had fewer N-insertions in productive TCRs than the approximately 700-donor mean. The sequencing pipeline was judged likely to have produced a cluster of highly shared sequence variants as a technical artifact. According to the authors, the approach could potentially be generalized to other disease states and immunological phenotypes. Because HLA typing was unavailable for some donors at each locus, only the typed subset was used in association tests. In a later analysis, HLA-associated TCR beta chains were found to be more clonally expanded and to have lower generation probabilities than equally common non-associated chains. Because counts were too low, roughly 18 rarely observed V segments, including chromosome 9 orphons, were left out of the earlier analysis of several hundred of the donors. Several of the top co-occurrence clusters appeared to be linked to parvovirus B19, influenza, CMV and Epstein-Barr virus, according to a later analysis. The presence/absence analyses assumed that sequencing depth was roughly uniform across donors, and that assumption may not be true. In vitro tests confirmed that a few of the cytomegalovirus-associated TCR beta chains recognize cytomegalovirus antigens. The cohort was sequenced for TCR beta chains only, and without alpha or paired-chain data the features that could be detected were limited. In an earlier analysis of 587 of the donors, most TCR beta V segments appeared in productive rearrangements about 87% or about 30% of the time, broadly matching IMGT annotations. A later analysis associated 15,000 to 20,000 TCR beta sequences with specific HLA alleles at a false discovery rate of 0.05. A total of 150 to 200 TCR beta chains were listed by the study as associated with cytomegalovirus. In both the original and validation cohorts, the classifier was reported to diagnose cytomegalovirus status with high specificity and sensitivity.

The source is a woman aged 45-65 years in good health and CMV-seronegative. Sequencing used PBMCs.

CDR3 region: CASSVDLAGFYDTQYF. The nucleotide sequence is given as TGTGCCAGCAGCGTAGATTTAGCGGGATTTTACGATACGCAGTATTTT. The receptor chain draws on TRBV9 and TRBJ2-3; 8 of the junction bases match TRBD2. The V end gives up 0 bases and the J end 6 bases, leaving 9 bases in the junction not matched to a gene. CDR1 SGDLS and CDR2 YYNGEE are derived from the germline V gene. The CDR3 numbers 16 residues from cysteine through phenylalanine. The retained sequence is limited to the CDR3, 48 bases, with the frame set at the first base.